The 21 T cell receptor beta chains given below trace back to one sample, sequenced in a study of vaccination and CD4 T cells after COVID-19. These receptors have no identified antigens. The treatment here: approximately nine-day PBMC culture with coronavirus spike peptide pools or control peptides (ViraFEST assay). Sequenced with the Oncomine TCR Beta short-read assay was DNA taken from cultured CD4+ T cells. TCRdb re-called the PCR reads with MiXCR, one entry per CDR3 protein. The data show more than 10,000 distinct CDR3 sequences, 73% seen once. The material sequenced was CD4+ T cells from blood, cultured in vitro. Receptors were obtained from a human donor who had recovered from COVID-19.

The rearrangement uses TRBV20-1 and TRBJ1-6; D remains ambiguous. The V end was cut by 6 bases, the J end by 7 bases, with 22 bases between. The CDR3 length is 16 residues. CDR1 and CDR2 (germline): DFQATT, SNEGSKA (reference sequence). In nucleotides, the CDR3 is TGCAGTGCCCCCAAGGGCGGGCCCGACGGGAATTCACCCCTCCACTTT. Amino acids: CSAPKGGPDGNSPLHF.

The gene calls are TRBV11-2 and TRBJ1-5, with D hard to call. V lost 5 bases, J lost 1 base, and 12 bases lay in between. Germline lookup yields CDR1 SGHAT and CDR2 FQNNGV. This CDR3 has 15 residues. As DNA, the CDR3 is TGTGCCAGCAGCCCGGACTGGGCCAGCAATCAGCCCCAGCATTTT. This codes for CASSPDWASNQPQHF.

The rearrangement links TRBV20-1 to TRBJ1-5, with TRBD1 matching over 9 bases. V shed 4 bases, J shed 3 bases, and the junction held 4 bases outside the gene matches. Germline V gene sequence: CDR1 DFQATT, CDR2 SNEGSKA (reference sequence). The CDR3 sequence is 14 residues long. This CDR3 reads CSATGQGINQPQHF. Written as DNA, the CDR3 is TGCAGTGCTACGGGACAGGGAATCAATCAGCCCCAGCATTTT.

The J gene is TRBJ1-2, the V gene TRBV27; TRBD1 aligns across 7 bases. Germline V gene data show CDR1 as MNHEY and CDR2 as SMNVEV (reference sequence). The CDR3 consists of 13 residues. V was pared by 6 bases and J by 7 bases, with 8 bases of the junction left unmatched. The CDR3 reads CASSRGQALGYTF. The DNA of the CDR3 is TGTGCCAGCAGCCGCGGACAGGCTCTTGGCTACACCTTC.

The J gene is TRBJ1-1, the V gene TRBV6-1; 8 bases line up with TRBD1. The CDR3 runs 14 residues. Germline CDR1 reads MNHNS; CDR2 reads SASEGT. Unmatched junction bases numbered 10, after V lost 7 bases and J lost 6 bases. The CDR3 here is CASNPTGAGAEAFF. CDR3 DNA sequence: TGTGCCAGCAACCCGACAGGGGCGGGAGCTGAAGCTTTCTTT.

In this sample, this clonotype turned up once. The chain combines TRBV11-1 with TRBJ2-5; no clear D. Trimming cost V 2 bases and J 1 base, with 5 bases left between them. This CDR3 is 13 amino acids long. CDR1 and CDR2 from the germline V gene are SGHAT and FQDESV (reference sequence). The CDR3 reads CASSLPIQETQYF. CDR3 DNA sequence: TGTGCCAGCAGCTTACCTATCCAAGAGACCCAGTACTTC.

The V call is TRBV6-2 or TRBV6-3, the J call TRBJ1-1; maybe TRBD1 (5 bases). The V gene lost 4 bases and the J gene lost 1 base, with 10 bases spanning the gap. From germline, CDR1 is MNHEY and CDR2 SVGEGT. This CDR3 spans 14 amino acids. CDR3 in amino acids: CASSSPGRNTEAFF. DNA for the CDR3: TGTGCCAGCAGTTCCCCAGGGAGGAACACTGAAGCTTTCTTT.

The rearrangement uses TRBV6-5 and TRBJ2-1, with 8 bases aligning to TRBD2. Trimming removed 0 bases from V and 6 bases from J; junction bases left unmatched: 7. Germline CDR1 is MNHEY and CDR2 is SVGAGI. The CDR3 runs 16 residues. The DNA for the CDR3 is TGTGCCAGCAGTTACTCGAGGCAAGCGGGGGCCAATGAGCAGTTCTTC. Amino acids: CASSYSRQAGANEQFF.

This chain links TRBV7-2 with TRBJ1-5, with TRBD1 matching over 7 bases. CDR3 length equals 14 residues. V was pared by 5 bases and J by 7 bases, with 8 bases of the junction left unmatched. Germline V gene lookup returns CDR1 SGHTA and CDR2 FQGNSA. CDR3 in DNA: TGTGCCAGCAGCCCCACAGGGACAGAACAGCCCCAGCATTTT. Translation: CASSPTGTEQPQHF.

The gene calls are TRBV6-2 or TRBV6-3 and TRBJ1-5, with 12 bases lining up with TRBD1. J lost 3 bases, V lost 2 bases, and 5 bases had no gene match. The length of the CDR3 is 17 residues. Germline assignment: CDR1 MNHEY and CDR2 SVGEGT. The CDR3 coding sequence is TGTGCCAGCAGTTACGAGGGACAGGGGGCCTTCAATCAGCCCCAGCATTTT. It encodes CASSYEGQGAFNQPQHF.

By share, this clonotype counts as medium-sized (0.01 to 0.1%). The CDR3 protein is CASSSARLGMYSNQPQHF. The CDR3 DNA follows: TGTGCCAGCAGCTCAGCTCGACTGGGGATGTATAGCAATCAGCCCCAGCATTTT. The V and J genes are TRBV28 and TRBJ1-5; no clear D gene. The CDR3 is 18 amino acids. In germline, CDR1 is MDHEN, CDR2 SYDVKM. V was pared by 6 bases and J by 0 bases, with 21 bases between.

The chain carries TRBV6-5 and TRBJ1-6, with no clear D. Trimming removed 3 bases at V and 10 bases at J, with 10 bases between. The germline V gene encodes CDR1 MNHEY and CDR2 SVGAGI. The CDR3 loop spans 13 amino acids. CDR3 region: CASSYEAVSPLHF. The CDR3 DNA reads TGTGCCAGCAGTTATGAGGCAGTCTCACCCCTCCACTTT.

The chain recombines TRBV6-5 with TRBJ2-7, with TRBD2 identical over 9 bases. J gave up 0 bases and V 4 bases, and 4 bases lay outside the gene matches. Germline V gene sequence: CDR1 MNHEY, CDR2 SVGAGI. CDR3 length: 15 amino acids. The CDR3 sequence: CASSSAREGSYEQYF. As DNA, the CDR3 is TGTGCCAGCAGTTCGGCGCGGGAGGGCTCCTACGAGCAGTACTTC.

The chain has TRBV21-1 and TRBJ2-7; TRBD1, the table's D call, lacks a check against the DNA. TRBV21-1 is a pseudogene locus. This CDR3 is built from 17 residues. Written as DNA, the CDR3 is TGTGCCAGCAGCACGACACGGGGCCTTGGACGGACTTGCGAGCAGTACTTC. This codes for CASSTTRGLGRTCEQYF.

DNA for the CDR3: TGCGCCACCGAGGCAGGGGGAATTAATCAGCCCCAGCATTTT. Encoded protein: CATEAGGINQPQHF. V usage is TRBV10-1 and J usage is TRBJ1-5, with TRBD1 matching 7 bases. Germline assignment: CDR1 WNHNN and CDR2 SYGVQD (reference sequence). V was pared by 10 bases and J by 4 bases, with 10 bases of the junction left unmatched. The length of the CDR3 is 14 residues.

V and J are TRBV27 and TRBJ2-5; TRBD2 agrees at 10 bases. Trimming removed 2 bases from V and 5 bases from J; junction bases left unmatched: 5. Germline values: CDR1 MNHEY, CDR2 SMNVEV (reference sequence). CDR3 size: 15 residues. CDR3 in amino acids: CASSLVLAGPETQYF. Written as DNA, the CDR3 is TGTGCCAGCAGTTTAGTACTAGCGGGACCCGAGACCCAGTACTTC.

The V gene is TRBV7-9, the J gene TRBJ1-1; perhaps TRBD1 as D (5 bases). Between the trimmed V and J ends, which lost 1 base and 6 bases, there was a span of 12 bases. Per germline, CDR1 SEHNR and CDR2 FQNEAQ (reference sequence). This CDR3 has 14 residues. The CDR3 region is CASSLVAGTAEAFF. The CDR3 DNA reads as TGTGCCAGCAGCTTAGTTGCGGGGACGGCTGAAGCTTTCTTT.

J is TRBJ2-6 and V is TRBV24-1, with TRBD2 matching 8 bases. The CDR3 is 16 residues long. CDR1 and CDR2 (germline): KGHDR, SFDVKD. The V gene end was trimmed by 5 bases and the J gene end by 3 bases; junction bases not matched to a gene: 5. The CDR3 region is CATSGPAGVGANVLTF. Here the CDR3 DNA reads TGTGCCACCAGTGGCCCAGCGGGAGTTGGGGCCAACGTCCTGACTTTC.

V usage is TRBV30 and J usage is TRBJ2-3; possibly TRBD2 for D (6 bases). Germline CDR1 and CDR2: GTSNPN and SVGIG (reference sequence). The CDR3 contains 15 residues. V was cut by 1 base and J by 4 bases, with 15 bases left in between. CDR3 DNA: TGTGCCTGGAGTGGAGTAGCGGCCCTTTCAGATACGCAGTATTTT. Residues: CAWSGVAALSDTQYF.

This clonotype is medium-sized within its sample. The V and J genes are TRBV11-2 and TRBJ1-5, with D maybe TRBD1 (5 bases). The germline V gene encodes CDR1 SGHAT and CDR2 FQNNGV. The length of the CDR3 is 15 residues. Between the trimmed V and J ends, which lost 1 base and 3 bases, there was a span of 10 bases. CDR3 protein: CASSLGQLYNQPQHF. The DNA for the CDR3 is TGTGCCAGCAGCTTAGGACAGCTTTACAATCAGCCCCAGCATTTT.

The CDR3: CAIREGQGGFTEAFF. Written as DNA, the CDR3 is TGTGCCATCAGGGAGGGACAGGGAGGTTTCACTGAAGCTTTCTTT. V is TRBV10-3 and J is TRBJ1-1; TRBD1 matches at 9 bases. With 6 bases clipped from V and 4 bases from J, the junction kept 9 bases outside the gene matches. The germline V gene encodes CDR1 ENHRY and CDR2 SYGVKD. This CDR3 region has 15 residues.